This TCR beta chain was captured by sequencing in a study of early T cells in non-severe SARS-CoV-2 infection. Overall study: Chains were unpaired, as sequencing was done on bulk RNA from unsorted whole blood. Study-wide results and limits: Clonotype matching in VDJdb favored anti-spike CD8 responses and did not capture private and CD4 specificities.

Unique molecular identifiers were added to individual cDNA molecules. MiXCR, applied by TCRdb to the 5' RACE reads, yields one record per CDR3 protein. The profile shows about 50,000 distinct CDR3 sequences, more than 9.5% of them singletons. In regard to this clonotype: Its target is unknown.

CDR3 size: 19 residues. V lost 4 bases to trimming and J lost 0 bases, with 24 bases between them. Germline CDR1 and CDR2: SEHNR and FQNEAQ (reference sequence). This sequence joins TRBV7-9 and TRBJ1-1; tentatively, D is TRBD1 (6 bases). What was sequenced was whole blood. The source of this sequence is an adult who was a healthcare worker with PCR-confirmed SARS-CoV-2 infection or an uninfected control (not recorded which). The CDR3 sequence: CASSSPRRGAAPLNTEAFF. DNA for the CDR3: TGTGCCAGCAGCTCTCCCCGACGGGGGGCCGCTCCGCTGAACACTGAAGCTTTCTTT.